This T cell receptor beta chain was retrieved from a study of patients and donors after allogeneic stem cell transplantation. TCRdb re-called the RT-PCR reads through MiXCR, storing one row per CDR3 protein. The sample lists 20,000 to 25,000 distinct CDR3 sequences; 25% to 35% were seen once. The CDR3 runs 13 residues. The V end lost 1 base, the J end lost 5 bases, and 8 bases lay between the germline ends. The V gene's germline CDR1 is LGHDT and CDR2 YNNKEL (reference sequence). This receptor was obtained from a human donor who was either an allogeneic HSCT recipient or a stem cell or donor lymphocyte infusion donor (not recorded which). It is not recorded whose cells these are; they may come from a transplant donor. The J gene is TRBJ1-1, the V gene TRBV3-1; D gene unclear. Sequences were obtained from blood, either unsorted or a sorted T cell fraction (not recorded which). CDR3 residues: CASSQVSVTEAFF. The CDR3 nucleotides are TGTGCCAGCAGCCAAGTATCGGTAACTGAAGCTTTCTTT.